This T cell receptor beta chain was retrieved from a study of beta chain features in type 1 diabetes (dated by TCRdb to 2017 to 2018). At the level of the whole study: No differences in mean age, gender distribution, total cell number or subset yield were found between patients and healthy donors. A total of roughly 99 million sorted cells were examined across all samples, and the number of cells per subset was strongly correlated with RNA yield. In the study, recently diagnosed type 1 diabetes patients and matched healthy donors were compared on the TCRB repertoires of their sorted circulating CD4+ T cell subsets. Regulatory and stem cell-like memory subsets were obtained from only 8 patients and about eight healthy donors, while naive and central memory subsets were obtained from all 30 or so donors.

The High Capacity cDNA Reverse Transcription Kit was used to reverse transcribe all of the isolated RNA, meaning that expressed TCRB transcripts were what got sequenced. Deep immunoSEQ sequencing was applied to naive, central memory and regulatory T cell samples, giving an average of around 4 million total reads per sample. Sorted cells were lysed in RLT buffer and RNA was extracted with DNase-treated RNeasy Micro or Mini kits, depending on cell number. Each cell subset was processed separately to prevent cross-contamination, with patient and healthy donor samples processed together. Using the immunoSEQ multiplex PCR, TCRB sequences were amplified from cDNA into 87-bp fragments spanning the CDR3 region. The amplicons were sequenced using the Illumina HiSeq platform. Per the source publication's procedure: PCR bias was corrected computationally using synthetic template baselines, and reads within Hamming distance 2 were collapsed, with unmergeable singletons discarded. Reads were aligned against IMGT to assign V, D and J genes, CDR3 length and insertions or deletions at six rearrangement sites. Within each subset, clonotype counts were normalized to the number of sorted cells before true diversity and Gini coefficients were calculated with the tcR R package. The overlap coefficient, calculated on TCRB nucleotide sequences, was used to measure repertoire sharing. Out-of-frame TCRB sequences from naive cells were analyzed to stand in for the pre-selection repertoire. TCRdb stores this immuneACCESS table with in-frame sequences only. Part of the clones is absent; in the studies checked, under half of the shortfall reflects unresolved V genes, and no reason is known for the rest. The D gene and trimming were derived from the DNA, and the V and J assignments and clone size from that table. A total of 150,000 to 200,000 clones appear in this sample, about 63% of them only once. Under 0.1% of the sample belongs to the ten largest clones.

From each donor, a single peripheral blood sample of 95 to 150 mL on average was drawn into heparinised tubes. Naive, central memory, regulatory and stem cell-like memory CD4+ T cells were sorted on a BD FACSAria II using a panel including CD45RO, CCR7, CD25, CD127, CD95 and CD27. All sorted populations exceeded 98% purity. Right away, PBMCs were isolated by Lymphoprep density gradient centrifugation and were stained directly, with no culture step. So that batch effects would be minimized, each experiment stained and sorted samples in pairs, pairing one healthy donor with one patient. This clone was seen only a few times. Which antigen it targets is not known. Base-call qualities are not available, and no considerably larger clone is one nucleotide away. Including the terminal cysteine and phenylalanine, the CDR3 comprises 13 residues. Here the CDR3 DNA is all that survives: 39 bases in frame from base 1. V and J are truncated by 4 bases and 8 bases respectively, leaving an intervening sequence of 15 bases. The germline V gene specifies SGDLS as CDR1 and YYNGEE as CDR2.

What the work shows at the level of the full study, not this receptor alone: PCR might favor shorter templates, but patient and control samples were amplified and corrected together, so any skew would affect both groups equally. At VDJ recombination sites, type 1 diabetes patients had fewer insertions and more deleted nucleotides, which implies abnormalities in thymic rearrangement. Because cDNA was sequenced instead of genomic DNA, highly expressing activated cells could be over-represented, though the groups showed no difference in activation or CD3 levels. Type 1 diabetes patients showed a moderate but significant shortening of TCRB CDR3 length in all four CD4+ subsets. Naive, central memory and regulatory TCRB repertoires appeared more similar among patients than among healthy donors. HLA sub-analyses involved small numbers of individuals, so any influence of HLA type on TCRB rearrangement remained unresolved.

This receptor was taken from a man aged 30-40 years with type 1 diabetes. Recombination connected TRBV9 to TRBJ1-2; TRBD1 is possibly the D segment (5 matching bases). Material: naive CD4+ T cells from blood. Interpreted using the paper, the cell subset or site label stands for: true naive CD4+ T cells. CDR3 reads: CASSLTGTRGYTF. The DNA sequence is TGTGCCAGCAGCCTTACAGGAACGAGAGGCTACACCTTC.